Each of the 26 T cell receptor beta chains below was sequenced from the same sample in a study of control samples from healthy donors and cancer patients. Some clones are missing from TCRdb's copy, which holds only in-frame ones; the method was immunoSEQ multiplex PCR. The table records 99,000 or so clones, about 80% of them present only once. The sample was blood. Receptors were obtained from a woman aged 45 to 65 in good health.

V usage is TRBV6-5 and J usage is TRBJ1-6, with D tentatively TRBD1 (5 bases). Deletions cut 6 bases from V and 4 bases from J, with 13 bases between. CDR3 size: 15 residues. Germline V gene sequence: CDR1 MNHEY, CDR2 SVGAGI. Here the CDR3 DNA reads TGTGCCAGCAGATACCGGGACGCATATAATTCACCCCTCCACTTT. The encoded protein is CASRYRDAYNSPLHF.

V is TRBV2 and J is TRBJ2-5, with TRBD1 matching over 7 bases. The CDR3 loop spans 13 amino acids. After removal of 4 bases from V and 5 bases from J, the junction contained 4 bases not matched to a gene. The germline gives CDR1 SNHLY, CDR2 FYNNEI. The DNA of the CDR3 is TGTGCCAGCAGTGTGGGACAGAGGGAGACCCAGTACTTC. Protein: CASSVGQRETQYF.

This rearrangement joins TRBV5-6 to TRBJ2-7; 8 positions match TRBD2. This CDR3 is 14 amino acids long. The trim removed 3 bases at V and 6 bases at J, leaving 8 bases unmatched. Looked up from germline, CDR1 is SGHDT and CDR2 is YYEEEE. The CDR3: CASSSKREMGEQYF. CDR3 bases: TGTGCCAGCAGCTCCAAGCGGGAGATGGGCGAGCAGTACTTC.

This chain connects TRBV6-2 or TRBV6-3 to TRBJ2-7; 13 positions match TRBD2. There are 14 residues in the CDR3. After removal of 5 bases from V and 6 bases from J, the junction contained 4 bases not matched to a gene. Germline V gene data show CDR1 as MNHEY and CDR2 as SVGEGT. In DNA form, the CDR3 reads TGTGCCAGCAGTCGACTAGCGGGAGGAAGCGAGCAGTACTTC. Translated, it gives CASSRLAGGSEQYF.

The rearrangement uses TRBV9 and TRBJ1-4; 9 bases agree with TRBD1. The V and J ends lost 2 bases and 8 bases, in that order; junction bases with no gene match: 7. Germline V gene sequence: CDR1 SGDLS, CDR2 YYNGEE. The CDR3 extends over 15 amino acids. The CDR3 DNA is TGTGCCAGCAGCGTGACCGGGACAGGGAACGAAAAACTGTTTTTT. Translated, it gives CASSVTGTGNEKLFF.

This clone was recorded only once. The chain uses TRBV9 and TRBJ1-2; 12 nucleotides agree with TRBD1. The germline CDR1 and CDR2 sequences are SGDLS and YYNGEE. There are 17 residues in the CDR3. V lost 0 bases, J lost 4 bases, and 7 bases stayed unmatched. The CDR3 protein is CASSVGDRGQDSYGYTF. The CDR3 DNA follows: TGTGCCAGCAGCGTAGGGGACAGGGGGCAGGATAGCTATGGCTACACCTTC.

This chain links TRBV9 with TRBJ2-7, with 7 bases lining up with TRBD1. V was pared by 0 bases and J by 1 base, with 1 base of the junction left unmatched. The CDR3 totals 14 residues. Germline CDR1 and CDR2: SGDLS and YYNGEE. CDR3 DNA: TGTGCCAGCAGCGTAGGGGACAGTTCCTACGAGCAGTACTTC. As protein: CASSVGDSSYEQYF.

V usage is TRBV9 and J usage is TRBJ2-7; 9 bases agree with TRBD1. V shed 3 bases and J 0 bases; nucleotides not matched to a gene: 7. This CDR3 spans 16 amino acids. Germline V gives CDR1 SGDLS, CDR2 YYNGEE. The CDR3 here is CASSERQGVSSYEQYF. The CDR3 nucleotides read TGTGCCAGCAGCGAGAGACAGGGGGTAAGCTCCTACGAGCAGTACTTC.

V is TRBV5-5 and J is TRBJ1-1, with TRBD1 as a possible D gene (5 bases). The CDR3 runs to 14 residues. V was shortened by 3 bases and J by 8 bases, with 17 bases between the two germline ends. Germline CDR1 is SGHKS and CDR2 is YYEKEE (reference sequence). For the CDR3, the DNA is TGTGCCAGCAGCTGGGGGGGATCGGGTCTCGAAGCTTTCTTT. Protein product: CASSWGGSGLEAFF. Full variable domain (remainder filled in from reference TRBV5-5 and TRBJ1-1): DAGVTQSPTHLIKTRGQQVTLRCSPISGHKSVSWYQQVLGQGPQFIFQYYEKEERGRGNFPDRFSARQFPNYSSELNVNALLLGDSALYLCASSWGGSGLEAFFGQGTRLTVV.

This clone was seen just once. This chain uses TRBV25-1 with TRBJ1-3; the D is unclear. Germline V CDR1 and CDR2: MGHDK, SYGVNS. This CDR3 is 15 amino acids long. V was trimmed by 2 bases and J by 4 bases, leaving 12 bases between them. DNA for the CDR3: TGTGCCAGCAGTGAAGCGGCAGGTTTAGGAAACACCATATATTTT. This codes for CASSEAAGLGNTIYF.

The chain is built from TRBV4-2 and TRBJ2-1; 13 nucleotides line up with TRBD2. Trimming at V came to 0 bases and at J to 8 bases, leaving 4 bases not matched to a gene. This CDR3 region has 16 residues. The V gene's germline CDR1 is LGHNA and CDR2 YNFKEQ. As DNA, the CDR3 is TGTGCCAGCAGCCAAGAACTAGCGGGAGGGCAGGATGAGCAGTTCTTC. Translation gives CASSQELAGGQDEQFF.

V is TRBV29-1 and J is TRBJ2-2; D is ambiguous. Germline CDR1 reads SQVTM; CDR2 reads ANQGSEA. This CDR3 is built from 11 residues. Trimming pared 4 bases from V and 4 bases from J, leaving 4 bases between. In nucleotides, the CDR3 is TGCAGCGTTGGATCCACCGGGGAGCTGTTTTTT. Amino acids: CSVGSTGELFF.

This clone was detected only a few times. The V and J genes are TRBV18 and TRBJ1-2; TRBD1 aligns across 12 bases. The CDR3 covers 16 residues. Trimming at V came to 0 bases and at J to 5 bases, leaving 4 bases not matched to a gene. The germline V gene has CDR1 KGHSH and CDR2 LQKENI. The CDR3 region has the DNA TGTGCCAGCTCACCACCGGGACAGGGGGCGAGGTATGGCTACACCTTC. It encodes CASSPPGQGARYGYTF.

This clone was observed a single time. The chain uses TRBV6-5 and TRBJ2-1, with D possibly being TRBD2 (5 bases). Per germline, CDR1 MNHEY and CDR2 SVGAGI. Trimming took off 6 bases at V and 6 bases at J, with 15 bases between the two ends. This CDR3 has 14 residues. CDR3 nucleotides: TGTGCCAGCAGATTACTAGGGCAGATCAATGAGCAGTTCTTC. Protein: CASRLLGQINEQFF.

The CDR3 DNA follows: TGTGCCAGCAGCTACGATTCCAGGGGCCACGAGCAGTACTTC. It codes for CASSYDSRGHEQYF. V usage is TRBV5-6 and J usage is TRBJ2-7; TRBD1 might be the D (6 bases). Germline V gives CDR1 SGHDT, CDR2 YYEEEE. V lost 3 bases and J lost 5, with 15 bases in between. This CDR3 contains 14 residues.

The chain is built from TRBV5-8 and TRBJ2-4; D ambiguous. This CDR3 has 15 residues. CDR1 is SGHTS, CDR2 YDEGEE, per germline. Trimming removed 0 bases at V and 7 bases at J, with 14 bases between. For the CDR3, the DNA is TGTGCCAGCAGCTTGGAAAAAGTCAGTTCGAACATTCAGTACTTC. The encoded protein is CASSLEKVSSNIQYF.

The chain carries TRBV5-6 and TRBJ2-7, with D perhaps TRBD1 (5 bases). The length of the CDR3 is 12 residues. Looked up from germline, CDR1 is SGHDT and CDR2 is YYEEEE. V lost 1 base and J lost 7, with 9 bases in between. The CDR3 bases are TGTGCCAGCAGCTTGAAGGGGTGGGAGCAGTACTTC. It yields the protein CASSLKGWEQYF.

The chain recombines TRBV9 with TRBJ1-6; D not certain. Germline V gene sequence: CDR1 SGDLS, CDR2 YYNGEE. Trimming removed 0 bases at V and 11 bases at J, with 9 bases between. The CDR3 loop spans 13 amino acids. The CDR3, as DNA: TGTGCCAGCAGCGTAGGTCCAGAGCCACCCCTCCACTTT. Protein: CASSVGPEPPLHF.

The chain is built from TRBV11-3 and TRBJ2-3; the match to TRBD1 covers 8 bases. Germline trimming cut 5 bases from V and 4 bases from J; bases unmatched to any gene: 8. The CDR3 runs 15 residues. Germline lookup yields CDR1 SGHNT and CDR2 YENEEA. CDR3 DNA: TGTGCCAGCAGCACCCGACAGGGGAGTTCAGATACGCAGTATTTT. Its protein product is CASSTRQGSSDTQYF.

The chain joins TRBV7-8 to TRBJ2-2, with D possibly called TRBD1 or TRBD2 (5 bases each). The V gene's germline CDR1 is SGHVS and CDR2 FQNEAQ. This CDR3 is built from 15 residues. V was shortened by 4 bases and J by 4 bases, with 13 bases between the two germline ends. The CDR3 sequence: CASSWGGQFTGELFF. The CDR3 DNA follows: TGTGCCAGCAGCTGGGGCGGGCAGTTCACCGGGGAGCTGTTTTTT.

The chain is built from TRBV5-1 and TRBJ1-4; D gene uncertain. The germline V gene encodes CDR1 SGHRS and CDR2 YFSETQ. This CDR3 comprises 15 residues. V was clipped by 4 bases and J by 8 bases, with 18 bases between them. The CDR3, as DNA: TGCGCCAGCAGCCCTTTGGGCTTTTTCGGGGAAAAACTGTTTTTT. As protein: CASSPLGFFGEKLFF.

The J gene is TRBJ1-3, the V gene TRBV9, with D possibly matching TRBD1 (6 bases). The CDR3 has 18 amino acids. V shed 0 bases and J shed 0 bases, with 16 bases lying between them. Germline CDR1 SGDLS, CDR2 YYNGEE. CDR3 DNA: TGTGCCAGCAGCGTAGCGGCAGGGGTAACTTCCTCTGGAAACACCATATATTTT. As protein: CASSVAAGVTSSGNTIYF.

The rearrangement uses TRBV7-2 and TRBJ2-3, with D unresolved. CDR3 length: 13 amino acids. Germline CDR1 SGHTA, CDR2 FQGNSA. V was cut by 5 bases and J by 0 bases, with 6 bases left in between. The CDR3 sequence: CASSPASTDTQYF. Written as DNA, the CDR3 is TGTGCCAGCAGCCCGGCTAGCACAGATACGCAGTATTTT.

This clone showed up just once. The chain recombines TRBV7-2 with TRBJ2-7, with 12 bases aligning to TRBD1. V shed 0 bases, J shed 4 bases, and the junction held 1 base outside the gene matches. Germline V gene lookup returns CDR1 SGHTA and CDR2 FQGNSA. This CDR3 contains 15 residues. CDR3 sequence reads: CASSLAGQGAYEQYF. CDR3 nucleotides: TGTGCCAGCAGCTTAGCGGGACAGGGGGCGTACGAGCAGTACTTC. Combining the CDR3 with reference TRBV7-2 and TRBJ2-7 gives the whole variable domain GAGVSQSPSNKVTEKGKDVELRCDPISGHTALYWYRQSLGQGLEFLIYFQGNSAPDKSGLPSDRFSAERTGGSVSTLTIQRTQQEDSAVYLCASSLAGQGAYEQYFGPGTRLTVT.

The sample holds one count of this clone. For the CDR3, the DNA is TGTGCCAGCAGCCTGACAGGGAGAACGGGTGAGCAGTACTTC. Residues: CASSLTGRTGEQYF. The J gene is TRBJ2-7, the V gene TRBV11-1; 7 positions match TRBD1. V trimming: 5 bases; J trimming: 7 bases; junction bases outside the gene matches: 11. CDR1 and CDR2 (germline): SGHAT, FQDESV (reference sequence). This CDR3 region has 14 residues.

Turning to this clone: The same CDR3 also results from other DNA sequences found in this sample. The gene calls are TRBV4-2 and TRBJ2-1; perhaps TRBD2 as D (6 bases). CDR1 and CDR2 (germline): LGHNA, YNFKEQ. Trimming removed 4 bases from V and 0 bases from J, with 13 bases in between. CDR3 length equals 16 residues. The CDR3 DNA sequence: TGTGCCAGCAGCCCCGCCGGGACTGGCTCCTACAATGAGCAGTTCTTC. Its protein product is CASSPAGTGSYNEQFF.